This is a list of T cell receptor beta chains from one sample in a study of OX40 agonist ivuxolimab in advanced cancers. The repertoire was sequenced with immunoSEQ multiplex PCR; TCRdb's copy has only in-frame clones and lacks some. This table holds roughly 26,000 clones, about 74% found once. The sequences come from CD4+ or CD8+ T cells sorted from blood, collected in a trial of the OX40 agonist ivuxolimab. These TCRs come from an adult with an advanced solid tumor such as melanoma, head and neck, liver or kidney cancer. Each CDR3 is given without its conserved first and last residue.

j_call v_call cdr3_aa
TRBJ2-2 TRBV2 ASSELGQGYGELF
TRBJ1-1 TRBV5-4 ASSLDTVNTEAF
TRBJ2-1 TRBV6-5 ASSYSNRANEQF
TRBJ2-3 TRBV6-1 ASSSGGGTDTQY
TRBJ2-6 TRBV5-4 ASSSVGSGANVLT
TRBJ1-3 TRBV7-2 ASSLHRSGNTIY
TRBJ2-5 TRBV30 AWSVLEGETQY
TRBJ2-1 TRBV30 AWRYWGNEQF
TRBJ1-6 TRBV19 ASSTKTGGLGNSPLH
TRBJ1-1 TRBV4-2 ASSQQTNTEAF
TRBJ1-2 TRBV6-1 ASVEDKYYGYT
TRBJ1-1 TRBV5-1 ASSLAQTGRNTEAF
TRBJ2-4 TRBV21-1 ASSKALEGGEAKNIQY
TRBJ2-3 TRBV21-1 ASSKEAGGMTDTQY
TRBJ2-1 TRBV11-1 ASSPYNEQF
TRBJ1-6 TRBV7-2 ASSPEGQGVMAYNSPLH
TRBJ2-1 TRBV6-5 ASSRDTYYNEQF
TRBJ1-3 TRBV11-3 ASSFGSMTSGNTIY
TRBJ1-2 TRBV27 ASSPFGTGGSGYT
TRBJ2-5 TRBV30 ACQKGYRETQY
TRBJ2-3 TRBV28 ASKTSGVADTQY
TRBJ2-2 TRBV5-1 ASSLKSKRGGELF
TRBJ1-2 TRBV5-6 ASSPRVIYGYT
TRBJ1-3 TRBV14 ASSLQGAISGNTIY
TRBJ1-1 TRBV19 ASSISGQSLNTEAF
TRBJ1-1 TRBV4-2 ASSQPTGGGWNTEAF
TRBJ1-5 TRBV4-1 ASSQSAYSNQPQH